This is a list of T cell receptor beta chains from one sample in a study of blood T cell repertoires in COVID-19. Here immunoSEQ multiplex PCR was the method, and the copy in TCRdb shows in-frame clones only, minus some. Of approximately 150,000 clones listed, approximately 90% are singletons. The sequenced sample was peripheral blood. Receptor source: a human donor in a cohort sampled during active COVID-19. CDR3s include the opening cysteine and the closing phenylalanine or tryptophan. A D gene is named only where the DNA matches it firmly. Clone sizes are given selectively: once, few, many, or a class where the clone is expanded.

D	V	J	size	DNA	CDR3
TRBD1	TRBV6-2/TRBV6-3	TRBJ1-2	-	TGTGCCAGCAGTTACTCCGGGACAGCGAATGGCTACACCTTC	CASSYSGTANGYTF
-	TRBV4-3	TRBJ1-2	-	TGCGCCAGCAGCCGAACTTCCTTAGAGGGGGGGCCCTATGGCTACACCTTC	CASSRTSLEGGPYGYTF
-	TRBV6-5	TRBJ1-2	-	TGTGCCAGCAGGGTTCAACGGGGGGCGCGGGGCTACACCTTC	CASRVQRGARGYTF
-	TRBV4-1	TRBJ1-4	-	TGCGCCAGCAGCCAATGGGGCGGATTAGCAACTAATGAAAAACTGTTTTTT	CASSQWGGLATNEKLFF
TRBD2	TRBV6-5	TRBJ2-2	-	TGTGCCAGCAGTTTCTGGCGGGGGGGCGCCACCGGGGAGCTGTTTTTT	CASSFWRGGATGELFF
TRBD2	TRBV5-1	TRBJ2-3	-	TGCGCCAGCAGCTCACTAGCGGGGGGGCAATTCGCAGATACGCAGTATTTT	CASSSLAGGQFADTQYF
-	TRBV5-5	TRBJ1-1	-	TGTGCCAGCAGCCCGAGGACATCGGGCACTGAAGCTTTCTTT	CASSPRTSGTEAFF
-	TRBV29-1	TRBJ1-1	-	TGCAGCGTTGGACAGGCAACCCGGGGGGGCACTGAAGCTTTCTTT	CSVGQATRGGTEAFF
-	TRBV6-6	TRBJ2-6	-	TGTGCCAGCAACAAAGAGGCGTACTCTGGGGCCAACGTCCTGACTTTC	CASNKEAYSGANVLTF
TRBD2	TRBV29-1	TRBJ2-7	-	TGCAGCGTTGACCTCGGACTAGACCACGAGCAGTACTTC	CSVDLGLDHEQYF
-	TRBV27	TRBJ2-4	-	TGTGCCAGCAGCAGCGAACTAGCCAAAAACATTCAGTACTTC	CASSSELAKNIQYF
TRBD1	TRBV18	TRBJ2-3	-	TGTGCCAGCTCACCAGGACAGGGGACGGCAGATACGCAGTATTTT	CASSPGQGTADTQYF
-	TRBV4-1	TRBJ2-3	-	TGCGCCAGCAGCCAAGATATCAGGGCCCGGGATACGCAGTATTTT	CASSQDIRARDTQYF
-	TRBV5-1	TRBJ2-7	few	TGCGCCAGCAGCTCAGGCTACGAGCAGTACTTC	CASSSGYEQYF
TRBD1	TRBV18	TRBJ2-2	-	TGTGCCAGCTCCCTGTCCGGGACAGGGAACACCGGGGAGCTGTTTTTT	CASSLSGTGNTGELFF
-	TRBV6-1	TRBJ1-3	-	TGTGCCAGCAGTGAGAGGATTCTCTCTGGAAACACCATATATTTT	CASSERILSGNTIYF
TRBD1	TRBV19	TRBJ1-2	-	TGTGCCAGTAGTATCCGTCCAGGGGGCCTTTCTAACTATGGCTACACCTTC	CASSIRPGGLSNYGYTF
TRBD2	TRBV7-2	TRBJ2-2	once	TGTGCCAGCAGCATAGGGATAGCGGGGGACTTCGGGGAGCTGTTTTTT	CASSIGIAGDFGELFF
TRBD1	TRBV6-4	TRBJ1-5	-	TGTGCCAGCAGCCCGACAGGGGCTAGCAATCAGCCCCAGCATTTT	CASSPTGASNQPQHF
-	TRBV9	TRBJ1-6	few	TGTGCCAGCAGCGTAGAGCCAGGCAGGGCTCTCCACTTT	CASSVEPGRALHF
-	TRBV30	TRBJ2-7	-	TGTGCCTGGAGCTGGAGCGGCTACGAGCAGTACTTC	CAWSWSGYEQYF
-	TRBV30	TRBJ2-3	-	TGTGCCTGGCTGGCCACAGATACGCAGTATTTT	CAWLATDTQYF
-	TRBV6-5	TRBJ1-1	-	TGTGCCACCTTCAACACTGAAGCTTTCTTT	CATFNTEAFF
-	TRBV11-2	TRBJ1-1	-	TGTGCCAGCAGCTTGGCAGGGGCTGAAGCTTTCTTT	CASSLAGAEAFF
TRBD1	TRBV29-1	TRBJ2-5	-	TGCAGCGTTGAAGGGGGACAGGGTGACCAAGAGACCCAGTACTTC	CSVEGGQGDQETQYF
TRBD2	TRBV9	TRBJ2-3	-	TGTGCCAGCAGCCCCGAATTGACGACTAGCGGGGGGGGAGGTACGCAGTATTTT	CASSPELTTSGGGGTQYF
-	TRBV6-2/TRBV6-3	TRBJ1-5	-	TGTGCCAGCAGTAAGAGTACCCGTCAGCCCCAGCATTTT	CASSKSTRQPQHF
TRBD2	TRBV18	TRBJ2-5	-	TGTGCCAGCTCACCTAGCGGGGGAGAGACCCAGTACTTC	CASSPSGGETQYF
TRBD2	TRBV6-2/TRBV6-3	TRBJ2-3	-	TGTGCCAGCAGCCCCACTAGCGGGAGCACAGATACGCAGTATTTT	CASSPTSGSTDTQYF
TRBD1	TRBV4-3	TRBJ2-7	-	TGCGCCAGCAGCCAAGATCCGCGGACAGGGCAGAGCGAGCAGTACTTC	CASSQDPRTGQSEQYF
-	TRBV2	TRBJ1-2	-	TGTGCCAGCAGTGACGGGTTGTTGAACTATGGCTACACCTTC	CASSDGLLNYGYTF
-	TRBV24-1	TRBJ1-2	-	TGTGCCACCAGTGATGGGGGGGTGGATGGCTACACCTTC	CATSDGGVDGYTF
TRBD2	TRBV4-2	TRBJ2-5	-	TGTGCCAGCAGCCAAGTTCTAGCGGGGGGGCATATGGAGACCCAGTACTTC	CASSQVLAGGHMETQYF
TRBD2	TRBV13	TRBJ2-5	-	TGTGCCAGCAGCTCCCCCGACGGCCCTAGCGGGACCCAAGAGACCCAGTACTTC	CASSSPDGPSGTQETQYF
TRBD1	TRBV20-1	TRBJ1-6	-	TGCAGTGCGACAGGGAATTCACCCCTCCACTTT	CSATGNSPLHF
TRBD1	TRBV5-1	TRBJ1-3	-	TGCGCCAGCAGCCTAGGGACAGTCGGAAACACCATATATTTT	CASSLGTVGNTIYF
TRBD2	TRBV29-1	TRBJ2-1	-	TGCAGCGTTGAACAACTAGCGGCCAGCTCCTACAATGAGCAGTTCTTC	CSVEQLAASSYNEQFF
-	TRBV2	TRBJ1-3	few	TGTGCCAGCAGTGAAGGGCACTCTGGAAACACCATATATTTT	CASSEGHSGNTIYF
TRBD1	TRBV2	TRBJ1-1	-	TGTGCCAGCACTAAAAGGGGACAGGGGGGAATAATGAACACTGAAGCTTTCTTT	CASTKRGQGGIMNTEAFF
TRBD1	TRBV9	TRBJ1-4	-	TGTGCCAGCAGCCATTACAGGGGGTCAAATGAAAAACTGTTTTTT	CASSHYRGSNEKLFF
TRBD1	TRBV19	TRBJ1-2	-	TGTGCCAGTAGTGTAAGACAGGGGTCTAACTATGGCTACACCTTC	CASSVRQGSNYGYTF
-	TRBV12-3/TRBV12-4	TRBJ2-1	once	TGTGCCAGCGGAGGGGAGCTCTACAATGAGCAGTTCTTC	CASGGELYNEQFF
-	TRBV19	TRBJ1-4	-	TGTGCCAGTAGTATAGCTGGCAGGTTCGAAGAAAAACTGTTTTTT	CASSIAGRFEEKLFF
TRBD2	TRBV5-4	TRBJ2-3	-	TGTGCCAGCAGCACCCCCCGGGGGGGCCCAGATACGCAGTATTTT	CASSTPRGGPDTQYF
TRBD1	TRBV15	TRBJ1-6	few	TGTGCCACCAGCGAGAGGGGGCGAGCCCTCCACTTT	CATSERGRALHF
TRBD2	TRBV9	TRBJ2-1	-	TGTGCCAGCAGGGAGACTAGCGGCGTGTACAATGAGCAGTTCTTC	CASRETSGVYNEQFF
TRBD2	TRBV19	TRBJ2-1	-	TGTGCCAGTAGTATGGGCGGGGGGTTCTACAATGAGCAGTTCTTC	CASSMGGGFYNEQFF
-	TRBV6-2/TRBV6-3	TRBJ2-5	-	TGTGCCAGCAGTTACGGGAGGGGGGGCCAAGAGACCCAGTACTTC	CASSYGRGGQETQYF
-	TRBV7-2	TRBJ2-1	-	TGTGCCAGCAGCTTAGATTATATCCGAAGCTATGAGCAGTTCTTC	CASSLDYIRSYEQFF
-	TRBV4-1	TRBJ1-4	-	TGCGCCAGCAGCCAAGATAGGAGGTTTAATGAAAAACTGTTTTTT	CASSQDRRFNEKLFF
-	TRBV5-1	TRBJ1-4	-	TGCGCCAGCAGCTTCCAGGGTGTTAATGAAAAACTGTTTTTT	CASSFQGVNEKLFF
-	TRBV7-9	TRBJ1-1	-	TGTGCCAGCAGCCCCCAGGGTCAGGGCACTGAAGCTTTCTTT	CASSPQGQGTEAFF
-	TRBV20-1	TRBJ2-7	once	TGCAGTGCTAGACGGACAGACGAGCAGTACTTC	CSARRTDEQYF
TRBD1	TRBV28	TRBJ2-1	-	TGTGCCAGCAGCAGACCCGGACAGGGTCGAAGTGAGCAGTTCTTC	CASSRPGQGRSEQFF
TRBD1	TRBV4-3	TRBJ1-1	once	TGCGCCAGCAGCCAGGATCCGACAGGGGGGGTGAACACTGAAGCTTTCTTT	CASSQDPTGGVNTEAFF
TRBD2	TRBV18	TRBJ2-1	-	TGTGCCAGCTCACCTGGACCGGCGGGGGTTGAAGTTGAGCAGTTCTTC	CASSPGPAGVEVEQFF
TRBD2	TRBV7-7	TRBJ2-7	-	TGTGCTAGCAGCTTATCGGGACTAGCGGGCGAGCAGTACTTC	CASSLSGLAGEQYF
TRBD2	TRBV6-6	TRBJ2-1	-	TGTGCCAGCAGTTACAGCGGGGGTTTGAATGAGCAGTTCTTC	CASSYSGGLNEQFF
TRBD1	TRBV19	TRBJ2-7	-	TGTGCCAGTAGTCACCCAGGACAGGGTTGGTACGAGCAGTACTTC	CASSHPGQGWYEQYF
-	TRBV7-3	TRBJ2-1	-	TGTGCCAGCAGCTTATTACGAGTAGGGGATGAGCAGTTCTTC	CASSLLRVGDEQFF